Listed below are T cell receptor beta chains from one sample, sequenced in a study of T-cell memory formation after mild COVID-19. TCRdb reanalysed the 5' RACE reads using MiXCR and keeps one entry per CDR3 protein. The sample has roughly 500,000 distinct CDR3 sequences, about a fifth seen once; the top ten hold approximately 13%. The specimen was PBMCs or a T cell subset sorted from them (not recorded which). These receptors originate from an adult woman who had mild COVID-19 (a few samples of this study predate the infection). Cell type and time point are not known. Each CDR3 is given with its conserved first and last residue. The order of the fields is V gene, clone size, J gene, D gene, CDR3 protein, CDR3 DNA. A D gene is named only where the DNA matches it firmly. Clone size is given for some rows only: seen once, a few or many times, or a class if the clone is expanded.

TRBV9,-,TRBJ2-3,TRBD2,CASSVEVGGALDTQYF,TGTGCCAGCAGCGTAGAAGTCGGGGGGGCCTTAGATACGCAGTATTTT
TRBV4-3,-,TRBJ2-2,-,CASTAFVPRARTGELFF,TGCGCCAGCACCGCCTTTGTCCCAAGAGCTCGCACCGGGGAGCTGTTTTTT
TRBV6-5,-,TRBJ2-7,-,CASSYSNPSGVWSYEQYF,TGTGCCAGCAGTTACTCGAACCCATCGGGAGTGTGGTCCTACGAGCAGTACTTC
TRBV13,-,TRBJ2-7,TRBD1,CASSPARTGAEQYF,TGTGCCAGCAGCCCCGCCCGGACAGGGGCCGAGCAGTACTTC
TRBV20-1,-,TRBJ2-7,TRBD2,CSALIERGVSSYEQYF,TGCAGTGCTCTCATCGAGCGGGGCGTCAGCTCCTACGAGCAGTACTTC
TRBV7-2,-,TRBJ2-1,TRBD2,CASSFPASGNYNEQFF,TGTGCCAGCAGCTTCCCCGCTAGCGGGAACTACAATGAGCAGTTCTTC
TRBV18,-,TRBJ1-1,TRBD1,CASSPAETGGPPEAFF,TGTGCCAGCTCACCGGCCGAGACAGGGGGCCCGCCTGAAGCTTTCTTT
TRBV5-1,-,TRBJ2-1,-,CASSLGGLHNNEQFF,TGCGCCAGCAGCTTGGGGGGTCTTCATAACAATGAGCAGTTCTTC
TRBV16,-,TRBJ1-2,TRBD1,CASSQSTGVYGYTF,TGTGCCAGCAGCCAATCTACAGGGGTCTATGGCTACACCTTC
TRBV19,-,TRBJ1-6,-,CASQYGNSPLHF,TGTGCCAGCCAGTACGGGAATTCACCCCTCCACTTT
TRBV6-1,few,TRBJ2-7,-,CASHPRGSSYEQYF,TGTGCCAGCCACCCGAGGGGGAGCTCCTACGAGCAGTACTTC
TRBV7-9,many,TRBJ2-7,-,CASSLGVRASYEQYF,TGTGCCAGCAGCTTAGGTGTGCGGGCCTCGTACGAGCAGTACTTC
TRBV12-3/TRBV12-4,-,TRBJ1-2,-,CASSILRPRAYGYTF,TGTGCCAGCAGCATCTTGAGACCACGCGCTTATGGCTACACCTTC
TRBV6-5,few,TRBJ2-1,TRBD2,CASSYAGTSANNEQFF,TGTGCCAGCAGTTACGCTGGGACTAGCGCAAACAATGAGCAGTTCTTC
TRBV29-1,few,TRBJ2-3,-,CSVAIGEWGDTQYF,TGCAGCGTTGCTATCGGGGAATGGGGGGATACGCAGTATTTT
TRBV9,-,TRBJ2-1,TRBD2,CASSSRGTSGRPDEQFF,TGTGCCAGCAGCTCGAGAGGGACTAGCGGGAGGCCCGATGAGCAGTTCTTC
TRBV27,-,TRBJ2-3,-,CASSPLGGSTDTQYF,TGTGCCAGCAGTCCCCTAGGGGGAAGCACAGATACGCAGTATTTT
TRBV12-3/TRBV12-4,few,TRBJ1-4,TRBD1,CASSSTGANEKLFF,TGTGCCAGCAGCTCTACAGGGGCTAATGAAAAACTGTTTTTT
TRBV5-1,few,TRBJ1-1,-,CASSLGGENGAEAFF,TGCGCCAGCAGCTTGGGGGGCGAAAATGGAGCTGAAGCTTTCTTT
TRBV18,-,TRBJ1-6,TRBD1,CASLGTANSPLHF,TGTGCCAGCTTGGGGACAGCAAATTCACCCCTCCACTTT
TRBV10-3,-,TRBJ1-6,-,CAIRRDFGGSPLHF,TGTGCCATCAGACGGGACTTTGGGGGTTCACCCCTCCACTTT
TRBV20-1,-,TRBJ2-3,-,CSALRGSTDTQYF,TGCAGTGCCCTCCGAGGGAGCACAGATACGCAGTATTTT
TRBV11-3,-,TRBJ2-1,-,CASSPSSIGEQFF,TGTGCCAGCAGCCCCTCCTCTATAGGTGAGCAGTTCTTC
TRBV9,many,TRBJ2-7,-,CASGKMVGSHEQYF,TGTGCCAGCGGAAAAATGGTCGGGAGCCACGAGCAGTACTTC
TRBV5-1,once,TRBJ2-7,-,CASSWDGALHEQYF,TGCGCCAGCAGCTGGGATGGGGCTCTCCACGAGCAGTACTTC
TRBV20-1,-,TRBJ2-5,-,CSARAWTDQETQYF,TGCAGTGCTAGAGCCTGGACGGATCAAGAGACCCAGTACTTC
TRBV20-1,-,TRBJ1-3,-,CSALAPQGSGNTIYF,TGCAGTGCTCTAGCCCCCCAGGGCTCTGGAAACACCATATATTTT
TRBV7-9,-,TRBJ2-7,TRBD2,CASRLAGEGEQYF,TGTGCCAGCAGACTAGCGGGAGAGGGGGAGCAGTACTTC
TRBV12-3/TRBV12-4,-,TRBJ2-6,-,CASSWGSSGANVLTF,TGTGCCAGCAGTTGGGGTAGCTCTGGGGCCAACGTCCTGACTTTC